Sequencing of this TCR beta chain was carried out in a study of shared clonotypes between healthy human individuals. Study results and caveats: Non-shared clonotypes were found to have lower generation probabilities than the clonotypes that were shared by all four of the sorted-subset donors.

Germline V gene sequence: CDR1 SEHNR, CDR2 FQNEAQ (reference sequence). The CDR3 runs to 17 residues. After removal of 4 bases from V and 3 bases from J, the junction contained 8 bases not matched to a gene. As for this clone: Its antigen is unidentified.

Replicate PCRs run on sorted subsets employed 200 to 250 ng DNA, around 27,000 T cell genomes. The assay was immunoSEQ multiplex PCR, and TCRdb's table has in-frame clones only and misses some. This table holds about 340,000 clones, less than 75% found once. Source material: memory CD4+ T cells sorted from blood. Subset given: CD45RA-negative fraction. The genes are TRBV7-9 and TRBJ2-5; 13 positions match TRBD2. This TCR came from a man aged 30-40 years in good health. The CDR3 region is CASSSPRTSGSKETQYF. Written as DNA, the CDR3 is TGTGCCAGCAGCTCCCCTAGGACTAGCGGGAGTAAAGAGACCCAGTACTTC.